Here is one T cell receptor beta chain with its context. This clonotype was recorded many times. What antigen it recognizes has not been identified. Within one base of it there is no much larger clone, and no base qualities were kept. The data were taken from a study of T-cell reconstitution after alpha-beta-depleted transplantation in children (dated by TCRdb to the mid-2010s). For the wider study: The study quantitatively tracked T-cell immune reconstitution after TCRalphabeta/CD19-depleted allogeneic hematopoietic cell transplantation in children using TCR repertoire profiling.

Library construction relied on PCR. This sample was sequenced with an Illumina HiSeq 2500. Molecular barcoding was employed in the preparation of TCR libraries, with unique molecular identifiers being used to normalize TCRbeta repertoire quantification. TCRdb passed the public sequencing reads through fastp at Q25 and MiXCR, retaining productive beta sequences. A single entry per CDR3 protein holds the most common genes and DNA from its merged rows. This sample is represented by 200,000 to 250,000 distinct CDR3 sequences; 8% to 10% of them were singletons. Approximately 6.2% of the sample belongs to the ten largest clones. V is shortened by 4 bases, J by 1 base, and the region joining them spans 17 bases. The CDR3, cysteine through phenylalanine, is 17 amino acids long. Kept here is only the CDR3 DNA, which spans 51 bases and is read in frame from base 1. According to the germline V gene, CDR1 reads SGHRS and CDR2 reads YFSETQ.

The receptor was derived from a human donor who donated a stem cell graft to a child with acute lymphoblastic leukemia. The chain is encoded by TRBV5-1 joined to TRBJ2-2, and TRBD1 may be the D gene, going by 6 matching bases. The sequenced sample was PBMCs from the stem cell graft donor, obtained from the stem cell graft. DNA sequence: TGCGCCAGCAGCCTGGTATTAGGGACACAGAACACCGGGGAGCTGTTTTTT. This is translated as CASSLVLGTQNTGELFF.